This T cell receptor beta chain was observed in a study of human T cells and chemical hapten exposure. Turning to the study itself: Throughout the roughly 26-week study, diphenylcyclopropenone was applied weekly to the patients' scalps. Overall study findings and caveats: TCRs exceeding 1 in 1000 frequency stayed unchanged with DPC sensitization.

Time point here: patch test 1, 2 weeks after DPC sensitization. As to treatment: therapeutic diphenylcyclopropenone sensitization with weekly scalp DPC. This clonotype has a handful of counts. The antigen is not known. TCRdb reprocessed the RACE reads with MiXCR, giving one entry per CDR3 protein. The sample contains 340,000 or so distinct CDR3 sequences, approximately 6.9% of which appear only once. There are 14 residues in the CDR3. J was trimmed by 5 bases and V by 5 bases; bases with no gene match: 7. V gene TRBV12-3 or TRBV12-4 combines with J gene TRBJ1-2; 8 bases fit TRBD1. Source: whole blood, taken in connection with sensitization to the hapten diphenylcyclopropenone (DPC). The receptor comes from a woman aged 18-35 years with alopecia areata. Some clones in this sample may be carry-over from other donors' samples. CDR3 DNA sequence: TGTGCCAGCAGTCGCGCTGGGACAGGTTATGGCTACACCTTC. Translated: CASSRAGTGYGYTF.